A single sample gave rise to the 27 T cell receptor beta chains below, sequenced in a study of early T cells in non-severe SARS-CoV-2 infection. Via MiXCR, TCRdb re-called the 5' RACE reads, giving one row per CDR3 protein. The data contain about 77,000 distinct CDR3 sequences, 15% to 20% of them singletons. The sample consisted of whole blood. The receptors originated from an adult who was a healthcare worker with PCR-confirmed SARS-CoV-2 infection or an uninfected control (not recorded which).

The chain couples TRBV6-5 to TRBJ2-7; a possible D gene is TRBD2 (7 bases). This CDR3 has 15 residues. The V gene's germline CDR1 is MNHEY and CDR2 SVGAGI. Trimming shortened V by 5 bases and J by 5 bases, and 19 bases separated the two germline ends. CDR3 in DNA: TGTGCCAGCAGTCCAAGGGGGGGGGATCGCAACGAGCAGTACTTC. Protein sequence: CASSPRGGDRNEQYF.

This clonotype was seen repeatedly, ten times or more. CDR3 in DNA: TGTGCCAGCACTGCGCGGGGGACAGGGGGCACAGATACGCAGTATTTT. Amino acids: CASTARGTGGTDTQYF. The V gene is TRBV6-1, the J gene TRBJ2-3, with 10 bases identical to TRBD1. This CDR3 is built from 16 residues. Germline trimming cut 7 bases from V and 1 base from J; bases unmatched to any gene: 8. Germline V gene data show CDR1 as MNHNS and CDR2 as SASEGT.

J is TRBJ2-2 and V is TRBV4-2, with 10 bases that match TRBD2. The CDR3 has 18 amino acids. Looked up from germline, CDR1 is LGHNA and CDR2 is YNFKEQ. Trimming at V came to 4 bases and at J to 8 bases, leaving 16 bases not matched to a gene. The chain's CDR3 is CASSPSRGAGGPRGELFF. As DNA, the CDR3 is TGTGCCAGCAGCCCCTCCCGAGGAGCGGGGGGGCCAAGGGGGGAGCTGTTTTTT.

The V gene is TRBV18, the J gene TRBJ1-2, with TRBD1 identical over 8 bases. CDR1 and CDR2 (germline): KGHSH, LQKENI. The length of the CDR3 is 13 residues. The V segment lost 3 bases and the J segment 6 bases; nucleotides outside the gene matches: 3. As DNA, the CDR3 is TGTGCCAGCTCACCCGACAGGGGACATGGCTACACCTTC. The encoded protein is CASSPDRGHGYTF.

There are a few counts of this clonotype. The chain joins TRBV6-5 to TRBJ2-2; 12 nucleotides agree with TRBD1. The CDR3 runs 16 residues. Germline trimming cut 5 bases from V and 6 bases from J; bases unmatched to any gene: 7. From germline, CDR1 is MNHEY and CDR2 SVGAGI. In DNA form, the CDR3 reads TGTGCCAGCAGTCCCAAGGGACAGGGGGCCTCCGGGGAGCTGTTTTTT. It yields the protein CASSPKGQGASGELFF.

This chain uses TRBV29-1 with TRBJ2-7, with 9 bases fitting TRBD2. Germline V gives CDR1 SQVTM, CDR2 ANQGSEA. With 4 bases clipped from V and 0 bases from J, the junction kept 7 bases outside the gene matches. The CDR3 extends over 15 amino acids. The CDR3 region is CSVGGTSWSSYEQYF. The CDR3 DNA sequence: TGCAGCGTTGGGGGGACTAGCTGGAGCTCCTACGAGCAGTACTTC.

This clonotype was observed a few times. The chain carries TRBV7-2 and TRBJ2-1; TRBD2 matches 7 bases. The CDR3 is 16 residues long. CDR1 is SGHTA, CDR2 FQGNSA, per germline. Unmatched junction bases numbered 5, after V lost 3 bases and J lost 0 bases. CDR3 nucleotide sequence: TGTGCCAGCAGCTTTTTCGGCGGGAGCTCCTACAATGAGCAGTTCTTC. Protein product: CASSFFGGSSYNEQFF.

This clonotype was counted a few times. The chain employs TRBV5-1 and TRBJ2-1; 8 nucleotides line up with TRBD1. The CDR3 contains 15 residues. Unmatched junction bases numbered 5, after V lost 1 base and J lost 5 bases. Germline V gene data show CDR1 as SGHRS and CDR2 as YFSETQ. The DNA of the CDR3 is TGCGCCAGCAGCTTGACAGGGGGTATCGACAATGAGCAGTTCTTC. Its translation: CASSLTGGIDNEQFF. Based on the CDR3 plus reference TRBV5-1 and TRBJ2-1, the full variable domain is KAGVTQTPRYLIKTRGQQVTLSCSPISGHRSVSWYQQTPGQGLQFLFEYFSETQRNKGNFPGRFSGRQFSNSRSEMNVSTLELGDSALYLCASSLTGGIDNEQFFGPGTRLTVL.

The V gene is TRBV7-6, the J gene TRBJ2-3, with TRBD2 identical over 10 bases. V was pared by 0 bases and J by 0 bases, with 3 bases of the junction left unmatched. CDR3 length equals 17 residues. Germline CDR1 is SGHVS and CDR2 is FNYEAQ. CDR3 sequence: CASSLASGGTSTDTQYF. CDR3 DNA: TGTGCCAGCAGCTTAGCTAGCGGGGGGACTAGCACAGATACGCAGTATTTT.

The gene calls are TRBV7-8 and TRBJ2-7, with D perhaps matching TRBD1 (5 bases). Trimming stripped 3 bases from V and 2 bases from J, with 11 bases between. The CDR3 has 14 amino acids. The germline gives CDR1 SGHVS, CDR2 FQNEAQ. This chain's CDR3 is CASSFSDSAYEQYF. The CDR3 region has the DNA TGTGCCAGCAGCTTCAGCGACAGTGCCTACGAGCAGTACTTC.

This clonotype was found many times. The chain has TRBV27 and TRBJ1-6; D may be TRBD1 (6 bases). CDR1 MNHEY and CDR2 SMNVEV come from the germline V gene (reference sequence). The V gene lost 6 bases and the J gene lost 7 bases, with 13 bases spanning the gap. The CDR3 sequence is 14 residues long. CDR3 DNA: TGTGCCAGCAGGACAGGCGGGTACAATTCACCCCTCCACTTT. Translation gives CASRTGGYNSPLHF.

This chain links TRBV20-1 with TRBJ2-1, with 7 positions matching TRBD1. The V segment lost 0 bases and the J segment 7 bases; nucleotides outside the gene matches: 15. Per the germline V gene, CDR1 is DFQATT and CDR2 is SNEGSKA (reference sequence). The CDR3 consists of 17 residues. The CDR3 DNA reads as TGCAGTGCTAGAGATGAGGGACAGACTACCCCCTGGAATGAGCAGTTCTTC. It specifies CSARDEGQTTPWNEQFF.

This sequence joins TRBV5-1 and TRBJ2-3; no clear D. CDR1 and CDR2 (germline): SGHRS, YFSETQ. V lost 0 bases and J lost 2, with 10 bases in between. CDR3 size: 15 residues. CDR3 loop: CASSLDSRPTDTQYF. The CDR3 bases are TGCGCCAGCAGCTTGGACAGCCGTCCCACAGATACGCAGTATTTT.

The J gene is TRBJ1-5, the V gene TRBV6-6; perhaps TRBD1 as D (6 bases). The CDR3 is made up of 14 amino acids. Trimming shortened V by 2 bases and J by 2 bases, and 7 bases separated the two germline ends. Germline V gives CDR1 MNHNY, CDR2 SVGAGI (reference sequence). The CDR3 is CASSYEGGNQPQHF. The CDR3 DNA sequence: TGTGCCAGCAGTTACGAGGGGGGCAATCAGCCCCAGCATTTT.

The V gene is TRBV5-1, the J gene TRBJ2-7, with D possibly being TRBD1 or TRBD2 (5 bases each). Germline V CDR1 and CDR2: SGHRS, YFSETQ. V dropped 3 bases and J dropped 3 bases, with 13 bases sitting between them. This CDR3 has 14 amino acids. The DNA of the CDR3 is TGCGCCAGCAGCTCGGGGCCATTCGTCTACGAGCAGTACTTC. Amino acid sequence: CASSSGPFVYEQYF.

This clonotype was counted a few times. The J gene is TRBJ2-2, the V gene TRBV5-8; 9 bases match TRBD1. CDR3 length equals 15 residues. J was trimmed by 6 bases and V by 4 bases; bases with no gene match: 7. Germline loops: CDR1 SGHTS, CDR2 YDEGEE. The DNA for the CDR3 is TGTGCCAGCAGCAACTGGACAGGGGAGGCCGGGGAGCTGTTTTTT. Its translation: CASSNWTGEAGELFF.

J is TRBJ2-3 and V is TRBV19; the D call may be TRBD1 or TRBD2 (5 bases each). The CDR3 is 15 residues long. Germline V gene sequence: CDR1 LNHDA, CDR2 SQIVND (reference sequence). Trimming left V 6 bases short and J 2 bases short, with 15 bases between. The CDR3 protein is CASRGGRAYTDTQYF. CDR3 coding DNA: TGTGCCAGTAGAGGAGGCAGGGCCTACACAGATACGCAGTATTTT. Complete variable domain (other parts from reference TRBV19 and TRBJ2-3): DGGITQSPKYLFRKEGQNVTLSCEQNLNHDAMYWYRQDPGQGLRLIYYSQIVNDFQKGDIAEGYSVSREKKESFPLTVTSAQKNPTAFYLCASRGGRAYTDTQYFGPGTRLTVL.

This clonotype showed up just a few times. The genes are TRBV5-3 and TRBJ2-7, with a tentative D call TRBD2 (6 bases). TRBV5-3 is an ORF, and what it does is uncertain. The CDR3 totals 16 residues. With 4 bases removed from V and 3 bases from J, the gap between germline ends came to 20 bases. Written as DNA, the CDR3 is TGTGCCAGAAGCCGTGTGGTTGCGGGATGCATCTACGAGCAGTACTTC. It encodes CARSRVVAGCIYEQYF.

The chain combines TRBV9 with TRBJ1-5; 10 bases match TRBD1. With V trimmed by 7 bases and J by 5 bases, 3 bases remained unmatched. Looked up from germline, CDR1 is SGDLS and CDR2 is YYNGEE. The CDR3 is made up of 13 amino acids. CDR3 amino acids: CASGTGVDQPQHF. For the CDR3, the DNA is TGTGCCAGCGGGACAGGGGTGGATCAGCCCCAGCATTTT. Together with reference TRBV9 and TRBJ1-5, the CDR3 gives the full variable domain: DSGVTQTPKHLITATGQRVTLRCSPRSGDLSVYWYQQSLDQGLQFLIQYYNGEERAKGNILERFSAQQFPDLHSELNLSSLELGDSALYFCASGTGVDQPQHFGDGTRLSIL.

J is TRBJ1-2 and V is TRBV29-1; tentative D call: TRBD1 (6 bases). This CDR3 is built from 13 residues. Trimming stripped 6 bases from V and 3 bases from J, with 14 bases between. CDR1 is SQVTM and CDR2 is ANQGSEA in the germline V gene. CDR3 sequence reads: CSVGGQEYYGYTF. CDR3 sequence (DNA): TGCAGCGTCGGGGGCCAGGAGTACTATGGCTACACCTTC.

This clonotype has just a few counts. The J gene is TRBJ2-2, the V gene TRBV7-3, with 7 bases aligning to TRBD2. Germline V CDR1 and CDR2: SGHTA, FQGTGA. J lost 7 bases, V lost 5 bases, and 1 base had no gene match. The CDR3 is 12 residues long. DNA for the CDR3: TGTGCCAGCAGCCCGGGAGGCGGGGAGCTGTTTTTT. It encodes CASSPGGGELFF.

This clonotype was seen only a few times. This chain links TRBV7-2 with TRBJ2-3, with D perhaps TRBD2 (6 bases). CDR3 length: 16 amino acids. Germline V lookup: CDR1 SGHTA, CDR2 FQGNSA. Deletions cut 5 bases from V and 0 bases from J, with 15 bases between. The CDR3 here is CASSRGLIASTDTQYF. DNA of the CDR3: TGTGCCAGCAGCCGGGGACTTATTGCTAGCACAGATACGCAGTATTTT.

The chain has TRBV6-7 and TRBJ2-3; TRBD2 matches at 11 bases. TRBV6-7 is identified as an open reading frame with a role that is uncertain. Trimming at V came to 4 bases and at J to 4 bases, leaving 7 bases not matched to a gene. CDR3 length: 16 amino acids. The CDR3 loop is CASSCRLAGCPDTQYF. Here the CDR3 DNA reads TGTGCCAGCAGTTGCCGACTAGCGGGGTGTCCAGATACGCAGTATTTT.

Only a few counts were recorded for this clonotype. The genes are TRBV28 and TRBJ1-1; 7 nucleotides line up with TRBD1. CDR3 length: 14 amino acids. CDR1 MDHEN and CDR2 SYDVKM come from the germline V gene. Trimming at V came to 6 bases and at J to 3 bases, leaving 7 bases not matched to a gene. In nucleotides, the CDR3 is TGTGCCAGCAGGACAGGGAAGGGGCACACTGAAGCTTTCTTT. Translation: CASRTGKGHTEAFF.

The rearrangement uses TRBV12-3 or TRBV12-4 and TRBJ2-4; no reliable D call. This CDR3 region has 18 residues. V was shortened by 0 bases and J by 0 bases, with 15 bases between the two germline ends. The CDR3 bases are TGTGCCAGCAGTTTAGCGGACCGTTTCTCGCTAGCCAAAAACATTCAGTACTTC. It encodes CASSLADRFSLAKNIQYF.

The table lists this clonotype with a count of one. This sequence may be a read error, since a much larger clone differs from it by one base. The V call is TRBV9, the J call TRBJ2-1; D not resolved. The V gene lost 3 bases and the J gene lost 5 bases, with 18 bases spanning the gap. Germline values: CDR1 SGDLS, CDR2 YYNGEE. The CDR3 has 16 amino acids. CDR3 amino acids: CASSALLSVGNNEQFF. CDR3 coding DNA: TGTGCCAGCAGCGCCCTTCTGAGCGTGGGAAACAATGAGCAGTTCTTC.

This clonotype appeared many times. The chain links TRBV7-9 to TRBJ2-7; 12 bases line up with TRBD1. Per the germline V gene, CDR1 is SEHNR and CDR2 is FQNEAQ (reference sequence). Losses at the gene ends were 5 bases for V and 7 bases for J; bases not matched to a gene: 12. The CDR3 is made up of 16 amino acids. CDR3 region: CASSPPPGQGAGEQYF. Here the CDR3 DNA reads TGTGCCAGCAGCCCCCCGCCGGGACAGGGGGCAGGAGAGCAGTACTTC.